This TCR beta chain was obtained from a study of cytomegalovirus exposure and HLA in healthy donors. Regarding the study as a whole: According to a subsequent analysis, TCR clusters identified in the first cohort showed a tendency to co-occur across the 120 or so validation repertoires. CMV antigen specificity was confirmed in vitro for a few CMV-associated chains.

Donors were drawn from the approximately 110-subject validation cohort, separate from the roughly 610-subject first cohort. Points on this clone: Its specificity is not known.

Assay used: immunoSEQ multiplex PCR; TCRdb lists only in-frame clones, some missing. This sample has approximately 280,000 clones; around 85% occur once, and the top ten carry roughly 1%. The V and J ends lost 4 bases and 0 bases, in that order; junction bases with no gene match: 2. The CDR3 has 15 residues. Germline V lookup: CDR1 SGHDN, CDR2 FVKESK. The sample consisted of PBMCs. The sequence was obtained from a woman under 30 in good health and CMV-seronegative. V is TRBV14 and J is TRBJ2-5; TRBD2 matches at 10 bases. CDR3 region: CASSLGLAHQETQYF. CDR3 sequence (DNA): TGTGCCAGCAGCCTGGGACTAGCGCACCAAGAGACCCAGTACTTC.